The present entry profiles one TCR beta chain with its context. No antigen is known for it. The data derive from a study of OX40 agonist ivuxolimab in advanced cancers. Study observations and caveats: Partly responding patients at 0.1-3.0 mg/kg showed some of the smallest clonal expansion. The work left the antigen specificity of expanded peripheral T cells undetermined.

The CDR3 is 12 amino acids. Trimming stripped 10 bases from V and 4 bases from J, with 11 bases between. Looked up from germline, CDR1 is MDHEN and CDR2 is SYDVKM. Assay used: immunoSEQ multiplex PCR; TCRdb lists only in-frame clones, some missing. The table has about 120,000 clones, around 91% seen once; the top ten hold 0.55%. This sequence joins TRBV28 and TRBJ1-5, with D uncertain. Sequenced here: CD4+ or CD8+ T cells sorted from blood, sampled in a trial of the OX40 agonist ivuxolimab. This TCR was recovered from an adult with an advanced solid tumor such as melanoma, head and neck, liver or kidney cancer. CDR3 in amino acids: CATLLGNQPQHF. The CDR3 DNA follows: TGTGCCACCCTATTAGGAAATCAGCCCCAGCATTTT.